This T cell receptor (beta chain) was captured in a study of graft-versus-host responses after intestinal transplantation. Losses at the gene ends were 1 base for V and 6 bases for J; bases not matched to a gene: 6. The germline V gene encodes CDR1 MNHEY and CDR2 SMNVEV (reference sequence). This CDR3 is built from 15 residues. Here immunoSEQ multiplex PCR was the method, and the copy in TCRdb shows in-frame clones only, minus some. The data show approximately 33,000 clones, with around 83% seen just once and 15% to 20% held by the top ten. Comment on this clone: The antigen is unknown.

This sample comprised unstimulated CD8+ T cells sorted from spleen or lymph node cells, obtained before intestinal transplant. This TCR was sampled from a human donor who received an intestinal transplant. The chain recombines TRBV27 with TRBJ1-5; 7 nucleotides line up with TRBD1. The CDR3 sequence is CASSLYPTGPQPQHF. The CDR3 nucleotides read TGTGCCAGCAGTTTATACCCGACAGGGCCTCAGCCCCAGCATTTT.